The 29 T cell receptor beta chains below all came from one sample that was sequenced in a study of T cell responses to AZD1222 COVID-19 vaccine. Profiled with immunoSEQ multiplex PCR; TCRdb holds only in-frame clones, not every one. The data show 150,000 to 200,000 clones, with 80% to 95% seen just once and approximately 1.4% held by the top ten. Sequenced material: peripheral blood, taken on day 0 of AZD1222 vaccination. The receptors derive from an adult in good health.

The gene calls are TRBV19 and TRBJ1-1, with TRBD1 as a possible D gene (5 bases). Trimming removed 7 bases from V and 1 base from J, with 28 bases in between. Looked up from germline, CDR1 is LNHDA and CDR2 is SQIVND (reference sequence). This CDR3 comprises 19 residues. CDR3: CASMGVVGRGRAKNTEAFF. DNA for the CDR3: TGTGCCAGTATGGGAGTGGTCGGGAGGGGCCGGGCGAAGAACACTGAAGCTTTCTTT.

The genes are TRBV10-1 and TRBJ1-1; TRBD1 matches at 7 bases. V was clipped by 2 bases and J by 1 base; unmatched bases: 4. The CDR3 runs to 15 residues. CDR1 and CDR2 from the germline V gene are WNHNN and SYGVQD (reference sequence). CDR3: CASSENTGANTEAFF. CDR3 sequence (DNA): TGCGCCAGCAGTGAGAACACAGGGGCGAACACTGAAGCTTTCTTT.

The V call is TRBV6-1, the J call TRBJ1-4, with TRBD1 as a possible D gene (6 bases). This CDR3 has 12 amino acids. The V gene's germline CDR1 is MNHNS and CDR2 SASEGT. The germline V and J ends were trimmed by 8 bases and 2 bases, with 6 bases remaining between them. Here the CDR3 DNA reads TGTGCCAGCGGACAGACTAATGAAAAACTGTTTTTT. This encodes CASGQTNEKLFF.

The CDR3 protein is CASSLHGGSDSPLHF. The CDR3 coding sequence is TGTGCCAGCAGCCTTCACGGGGGGTCGGATTCACCCCTCCACTTT. The chain is built from TRBV7-9 and TRBJ1-6; TRBD1 might be the D (5 bases). Germline loops: CDR1 SEHNR, CDR2 FQNEAQ (reference sequence). The CDR3 is 15 amino acids. V was cut by 5 bases and J by 8 bases, with 16 bases left in between.

The J gene is TRBJ1-2, the V gene TRBV7-9; D uncertain. V lost 4 bases and J 8 bases, leaving 23 bases between the germline ends. The CDR3 has 16 residues. In germline, CDR1 is SEHNR, CDR2 FQNEAQ (reference sequence). Here the CDR3 reads CASSYAGETPRRGYTF. CDR3 coding DNA: TGTGCCAGCAGCTATGCCGGTGAAACGCCGAGAAGGGGCTACACCTTC.

CDR3 DNA sequence: TGCGCCAGCAGCTTCGGGACTTCAAACACCGGGGAGCTGTTTTTT. Translating it yields CASSFGTSNTGELFF. The genes are TRBV5-1 and TRBJ2-2, with D possibly matching TRBD2 (6 bases). Germline V gene lookup returns CDR1 SGHRS and CDR2 YFSETQ. V lost 2 bases, J lost 2 bases, and 10 bases lay in between. The CDR3 spans 15 residues. Based on the CDR3 plus reference TRBV5-1 and TRBJ2-2, the full variable domain is KAGVTQTPRYLIKTRGQQVTLSCSPISGHRSVSWYQQTPGQGLQFLFEYFSETQRNKGNFPGRFSGRQFSNSRSEMNVSTLELGDSALYLCASSFGTSNTGELFFGEGSRLTVL.

The rearrangement joins TRBV7-2 to TRBJ2-2; D assignment may be TRBD1 or TRBD2 (5 bases each). Trimming pared 3 bases from V and 0 bases from J, leaving 17 bases between. The CDR3 length is 18 residues. CDR1 is SGHTA and CDR2 is FQGNSA in the germline V gene. The chain's CDR3 is CASSFPSWGRTNTGELFF. CDR3 DNA: TGTGCCAGCAGCTTCCCCTCGTGGGGGAGAACGAACACCGGGGAGCTGTTTTTT.

This chain connects TRBV12-3 or TRBV12-4 to TRBJ2-1; no firm D call. This CDR3 comprises 11 residues. V lost 3 bases and J lost 10, with 7 bases in between. The CDR3 loop is CASSLGWEQFF. In DNA form, the CDR3 reads TGTGCCAGCAGTTTGGGGTGGGAGCAGTTCTTC.

The chain employs TRBV11-2 and TRBJ2-5, with TRBD2 as a possible D gene (6 bases). V lost 3 bases and J 5 bases, leaving 16 bases between the germline ends. This CDR3 has 15 amino acids. From germline, CDR1 is SGHAT and CDR2 FQNNGV. CDR3 in amino acids: CASSFLLRDGETQYF. CDR3 DNA: TGTGCCAGCAGCTTCTTGTTGCGGGATGGGGAGACCCAGTACTTC.

The V gene is TRBV27, the J gene TRBJ2-7, with D possibly matching TRBD2 (5 bases). Germline V lookup: CDR1 MNHEY, CDR2 SMNVEV (reference sequence). The ends were cut back, 1 base at V and 4 bases at J, with 8 bases in the middle. The CDR3 runs 13 residues. This CDR3 is CASSLLPGYEQYF. The CDR3 DNA is TGTGCCAGCAGTTTATTACCGGGGTACGAGCAGTACTTC.

The CDR3 region has the DNA TGTGCCAGCAGTCAACACGGGACAAACACTGAAGCTTTCTTT. This sequence encodes CASSQHGTNTEAFF. V and J are TRBV3-1 (or the pseudogene TRBV3-2) and TRBJ1-1, with D tentatively TRBD1 (6 bases). Trimming removed 6 bases at V and 2 bases at J, with 13 bases between. The CDR3 runs to 14 residues. Germline V gene lookup returns CDR1 LGHDT and CDR2 YNNKEL (reference sequence).

This clone was counted once. The chain links TRBV7-8 to TRBJ1-1; possible D gene TRBD1, 5 bases. Trimming removed 5 bases at V and 2 bases at J, with 12 bases between. Germline lookup yields CDR1 SGHVS and CDR2 FQNEAQ. There are 14 residues in the CDR3. The CDR3 region is CASSPRDGNTEAFF. The DNA of the CDR3 is TGTGCCAGCAGCCCGCGGGACGGCAACACTGAAGCTTTCTTT.

This clone was detected once. J is TRBJ1-2 and V is TRBV5-6, with a tentative D call TRBD1 (6 bases). Trimming took off 0 bases at V and 9 bases at J, with 15 bases between the two ends. The CDR3 sequence is 14 residues long. Germline CDR1 is SGHDT and CDR2 is YYEEEE. The chain's CDR3 is CASSLEARGNRYTF. The CDR3 DNA sequence: TGTGCCAGCAGCTTGGAGGCCAGGGGAAATCGCTACACCTTC.

The chain carries TRBV6-5 and TRBJ1-5; perhaps TRBD1 as D (5 bases). With 7 bases removed from V and 3 bases from J, the gap between germline ends came to 16 bases. CDR1 MNHEY and CDR2 SVGAGI come from the germline V gene. The CDR3 extends over 15 amino acids. The CDR3 here is CASTSRGVFNQPQHF. The DNA of the CDR3 is TGTGCCAGCACCTCACGGGGCGTATTCAATCAGCCCCAGCATTTT.

This chain connects TRBV7-8 to TRBJ1-4; tentative D call: TRBD1 (5 bases). Per the germline V gene, CDR1 is SGHVS and CDR2 is FQNEAQ. This CDR3 contains 16 residues. V gave up 0 bases and J gave up 4 bases, with 12 bases separating them. The CDR3 loop is CASSLATRGGNEKLFF. The CDR3, as DNA: TGTGCCAGCAGCTTAGCGACCCGGGGGGGTAATGAAAAACTGTTTTTT.

This chain connects TRBV1 to TRBJ2-7; the table calls TRBD2, which could not be checked here. TRBV1 is annotated as a pseudogene. The CDR3 contains 20 residues. CDR3 loop: CTSSQQAETSGTGGLYEQYF. CDR3 coding DNA: TGCACCAGCAGCCAACAGGCTGAGACTAGCGGGACCGGGGGCCTATACGAGCAGTACTTC.

This rearrangement joins TRBV7-9 to TRBJ1-2; a possible D gene is TRBD1 (5 bases). V lost 5 bases and J 8 bases, leaving 18 bases between the germline ends. This CDR3 comprises 14 residues. Germline loops: CDR1 SEHNR, CDR2 FQNEAQ (reference sequence). CDR3 loop: CASSDRAARGGYTF. The DNA for the CDR3 is TGTGCCAGCAGCGACCGTGCAGCCCGGGGCGGCTACACCTTC.

This chain connects TRBV10-1 to TRBJ2-7; D call uncertain. V was trimmed by 6 bases and J by 9 bases, leaving 12 bases between them. This CDR3 is 11 amino acids long. CDR1 WNHNN and CDR2 SYGVQD come from the germline V gene (reference sequence). The CDR3 sequence is CASSYSPGQYF. CDR3 in DNA: TGCGCCAGCAGCTATTCCCCCGGGCAGTACTTC.

This chain joins TRBV10-3 and TRBJ1-6; a possible D gene is TRBD1 (5 bases). Germline CDR1 ENHRY, CDR2 SYGVKD. Between the trimmed V and J ends, which lost 8 bases and 7 bases, there was a span of 12 bases. This CDR3 has 13 residues. The chain's CDR3 is CAIWKGPNSPLHF. The CDR3 region has the DNA TGTGCCATCTGGAAGGGGCCAAATTCACCCCTCCACTTT.

CDR3 nucleotide sequence: TGTGCCAGCAGCCTCGATGGACATATCACAGATACGCAGTATTTT. This sequence encodes CASSLDGHITDTQYF. The V gene is TRBV7-3, the J gene TRBJ2-3; D is possibly TRBD1 (5 bases). Germline loops: CDR1 SGHTA, CDR2 FQGTGA. Trimming left V 5 bases short and J 2 bases short, with 14 bases between. CDR3 length: 15 amino acids.

J is TRBJ2-2 and V is TRBV24-1; 8 bases line up with TRBD2. Germline values: CDR1 KGHDR, CDR2 SFDVKD. V lost 0 bases and J lost 7; bases outside the gene matches: 3. This CDR3 has 15 amino acids. DNA of the CDR3: TGTGCCACCAGTGATTTGGCCGCGGGGGGCGGGGAGCTGTTTTTT. It translates to CATSDLAAGGGELFF.

The V and J genes are TRBV28 and TRBJ1-2; the D is unclear. Trimming pared 5 bases from V and 8 bases from J, leaving 6 bases between. The CDR3 is 10 amino acids. Germline CDR1 reads MDHEN; CDR2 reads SYDVKM. The CDR3 DNA follows: TGTGCCAGCAGTACCCACGGCTACACCTTC. It yields the protein CASSTHGYTF.

This clone was counted once. The chain links TRBV6-5 to TRBJ2-3; no firm D call. Per the germline V gene, CDR1 is MNHEY and CDR2 is SVGAGI. Trimming removed 7 bases from V and 5 bases from J, with 7 bases in between. This CDR3 has 11 amino acids. The DNA for the CDR3 is TGTGCCAGCACCAAAGGAGATACGCAGTATTTT. It is translated as CASTKGDTQYF.

This sequence joins TRBV19 and TRBJ2-1, with TRBD2 identical over 11 bases. Germline V CDR1 and CDR2: LNHDA, SQIVND (reference sequence). V was pared by 7 bases and J by 7 bases, with 12 bases of the junction left unmatched. The length of the CDR3 is 16 residues. The CDR3 reads CASMVLAGGRRNEQFF. In nucleotides, the CDR3 is TGTGCCAGTATGGTTCTAGCGGGAGGCAGACGGAATGAGCAGTTCTTC.

V is TRBV6-5 and J is TRBJ2-7, with TRBD2 matching 11 bases. Germline CDR1 reads MNHEY; CDR2 reads SVGAGI. The ends lost 0 bases at V and 3 bases at J; junction bases unmatched: 4. The CDR3 runs 16 residues. The CDR3: CASSYSPTSGGYEQYF. CDR3 bases: TGTGCCAGCAGTTACTCTCCTACTAGCGGGGGCTACGAGCAGTACTTC.

This chain joins TRBV5-1 and TRBJ2-7; 8 bases align to TRBD1. The CDR3 sequence is 13 residues long. The germline V gene encodes CDR1 SGHRS and CDR2 YFSETQ. V lost 2 bases, J lost 2 bases, and 0 bases stayed unmatched. CDR3 nucleotides: TGCGCCAGCAGCTTACAGGGGGCCTACGAGCAGTACTTC. It translates to CASSLQGAYEQYF.

The CDR3 spells CASSLTGEGGYTF. CDR3 coding DNA: TGCGCCAGCAGCTTAACAGGGGAAGGGGGCTACACCTTC. The V call is TRBV5-1, the J call TRBJ1-2, with 7 bases fitting TRBD1. Germline trimming cut 2 bases from V and 8 bases from J; bases unmatched to any gene: 6. The CDR3 length is 13 residues. The germline gives CDR1 SGHRS, CDR2 YFSETQ.

The V and J genes are TRBV28 and TRBJ1-4; TRBD1 is a possible D gene (6 bases). This CDR3 contains 17 residues. Between the trimmed V and J ends, which lost 3 bases and 0 bases, there was a span of 14 bases. The germline V gene has CDR1 MDHEN and CDR2 SYDVKM. DNA for the CDR3: TGTGCCAGCAGTTTGACTAGGGGGGGCGCAACTAATGAAAAACTGTTTTTT. It codes for CASSLTRGGATNEKLFF.

This chain uses TRBV18 with TRBJ1-6; no definite D call. V was cut by 0 bases and J by 8 bases, with 23 bases left in between. In germline, CDR1 is KGHSH, CDR2 LQKENI. The CDR3 sequence is 19 residues long. CDR3 loop: CASSPPPGDPLLIDSPLHF. CDR3 in DNA: TGTGCCAGCTCACCACCGCCGGGAGACCCCTTGTTGATTGATTCACCCCTCCACTTT.